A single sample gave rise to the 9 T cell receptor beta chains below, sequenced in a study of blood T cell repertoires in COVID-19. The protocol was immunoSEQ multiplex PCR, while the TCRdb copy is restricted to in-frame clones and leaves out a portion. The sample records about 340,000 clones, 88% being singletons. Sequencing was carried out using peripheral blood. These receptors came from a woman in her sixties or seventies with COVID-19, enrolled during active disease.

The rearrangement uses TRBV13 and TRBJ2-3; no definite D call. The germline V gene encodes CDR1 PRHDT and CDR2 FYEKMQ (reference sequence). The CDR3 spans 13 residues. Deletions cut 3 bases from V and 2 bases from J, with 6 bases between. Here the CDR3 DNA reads TGTGCCAGCAGCTTCCAATCCACAGATACGCAGTATTTT. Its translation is CASSFQSTDTQYF.

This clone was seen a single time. The CDR3 is CASGAGLEVNEQFF. CDR3 nucleotides: TGTGCCAGCGGAGCCGGACTAGAGGTCAATGAGCAGTTCTTC. The V and J genes are TRBV2 and TRBJ2-1, with 7 bases matching TRBD2. The CDR3 contains 14 residues. Germline CDR1 reads SNHLY; CDR2 reads FYNNEI. Losses at the gene ends were 8 bases for V and 6 bases for J; bases not matched to a gene: 10.

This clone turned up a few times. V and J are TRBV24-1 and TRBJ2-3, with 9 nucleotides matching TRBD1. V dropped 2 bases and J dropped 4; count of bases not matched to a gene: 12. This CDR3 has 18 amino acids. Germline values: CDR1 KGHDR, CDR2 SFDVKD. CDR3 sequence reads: CATSDSFLGQGSSDTQYF. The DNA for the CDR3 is TGTGCCACCAGTGATTCTTTTCTGGGACAGGGTTCATCAGATACGCAGTATTTT.

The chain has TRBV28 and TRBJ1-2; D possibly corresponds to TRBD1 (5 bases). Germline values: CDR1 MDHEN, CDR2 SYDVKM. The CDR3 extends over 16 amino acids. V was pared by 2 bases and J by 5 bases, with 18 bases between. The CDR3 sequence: CASSLNPPGQPYGYTF. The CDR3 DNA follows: TGTGCCAGCAGTTTAAATCCTCCAGGGCAACCTTATGGCTACACCTTC.

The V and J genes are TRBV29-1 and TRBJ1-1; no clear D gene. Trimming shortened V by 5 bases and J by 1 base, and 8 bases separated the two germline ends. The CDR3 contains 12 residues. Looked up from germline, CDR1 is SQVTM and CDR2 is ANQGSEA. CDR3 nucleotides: TGCAGCGTTCACATAAAGAACACTGAAGCTTTCTTT. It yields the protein CSVHIKNTEAFF.

The CDR3 sequence is CASSLEQGQVFF. CDR3 nucleotides: TGTGCCAGCAGCTTAGAACAGGGACAAGTTTTCTTT. V gene TRBV7-9 combines with J gene TRBJ1-1, with D tentatively TRBD1 (6 bases). Germline CDR1 and CDR2: SEHNR and FQNEAQ (reference sequence). The CDR3 covers 12 residues. Between the trimmed V and J ends, which lost 1 base and 13 bases, there was a span of 13 bases. Filled out from reference TRBV7-9 and TRBJ1-1, the complete variable domain reads DTGVSQNPRHKITKRGQNVTFRCDPISEHNRLYWYRQTLGQGPEFLTYFQNEAQLEKSRLLSDRFSAERPKGSFSTLEIQRTEQGDSAMYLCASSLEQGQVFFGQGTRLTVV.

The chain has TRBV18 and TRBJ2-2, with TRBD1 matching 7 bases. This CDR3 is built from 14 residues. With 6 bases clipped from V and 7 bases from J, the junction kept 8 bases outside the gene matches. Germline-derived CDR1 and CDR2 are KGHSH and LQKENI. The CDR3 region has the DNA TGTGCCAGCTCCATTGGACAGGAATACGGGGAGCTGTTTTTT. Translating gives CASSIGQEYGELFF.

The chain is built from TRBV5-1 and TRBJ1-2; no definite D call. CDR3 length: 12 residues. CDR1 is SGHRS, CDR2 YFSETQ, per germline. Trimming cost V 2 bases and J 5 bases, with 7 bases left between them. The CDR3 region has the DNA TGCGCCAGCAGCTTATACAGTTATGGCTACACCTTC. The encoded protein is CASSLYSYGYTF.

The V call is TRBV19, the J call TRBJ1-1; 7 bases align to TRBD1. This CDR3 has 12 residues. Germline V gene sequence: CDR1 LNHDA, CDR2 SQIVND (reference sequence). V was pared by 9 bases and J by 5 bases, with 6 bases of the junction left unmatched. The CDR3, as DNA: TGTGCCAGCTCCGACAGGGCTACTGAAGCTTTCTTT. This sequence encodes CASSDRATEAFF.